The 20 T cell receptor beta chains presented below share a single source sample, sequenced in a study of blood T cells in healthy people across ages. It was with a sample-barcoded 5' primer and a J-beta primer mix that a second PCR of roughly 6 to 11 cycles was run. TCRdb reprocessed the 5' RACE reads with MiXCR, giving one entry per CDR3 protein. The repertoire consists of approximately 900,000 distinct CDR3 sequences, with around 49% occurring once and the leading ten covering around an eighth. Source material: blood. The receptors were gathered from a young man in good health.

The chain carries TRBV20-1 and TRBJ2-2; D is possibly TRBD2 (5 bases). The germline V and J ends were trimmed by 5 bases and 5 bases, with 12 bases remaining between them. This CDR3 spans 13 amino acids. Germline-derived CDR1 and CDR2 are DFQATT and SNEGSKA (reference sequence). The chain's CDR3 is CSAPDSGTGELFF. The DNA for the CDR3 is TGCAGTGCTCCCGACTCGGGGACCGGGGAGCTGTTTTTT.

The chain links TRBV5-1 to TRBJ2-1; 7 bases line up with TRBD2. The V and J ends lost 4 bases and 4 bases, in that order; junction bases with no gene match: 17. Germline V gene sequence: CDR1 SGHRS, CDR2 YFSETQ. This CDR3 contains 18 residues. The CDR3 DNA follows: TGCGCCAGCAGCCCCAGTCTCGGGGGTGGCGGGAGATACAATGAGCAGTTCTTC. Translation: CASSPSLGGGGRYNEQFF.

The CDR3 DNA is TGTGCCAGCACCGACAGTGATCGAGAAAACATTCAGTACTTC. Protein product: CASTDSDRENIQYF. The chain is built from TRBV6-2 or TRBV6-3 and TRBJ2-7, with D maybe TRBD1 (5 bases). The J call may be wrong; the DNA end is better matched by TRBJ2-4. CDR3 length equals 14 residues. From germline, CDR1 is MNHEY and CDR2 SVGEGT.

This clonotype was counted only a few times. The chain joins TRBV7-2 to TRBJ2-7; D gene unclear. The germline CDR1 and CDR2 sequences are SGHTA and FQGNSA. CDR3 length: 15 residues. Trimming took 2 bases from V and 0 from J, leaving 11 bases between them. The CDR3, as DNA: TGTGCCAGCAGCTTAACCCCAGTTAACTCCTACGAGCAGTACTTC. Amino acid sequence: CASSLTPVNSYEQYF.

This clonotype was detected once. The chain carries TRBV4-1 and TRBJ2-3; no firm D call. V was trimmed by 0 bases and J by 1 base, leaving 14 bases between them. The CDR3 consists of 17 residues. CDR1 is MGHRA and CDR2 is YSYEKL in the germline V gene. The CDR3 DNA follows: TGCGCCAGCAGCCAAGATCTTGGCCTTTACCGCACAGATACGCAGTATTTT. Translating it yields CASSQDLGLYRTDTQYF.

This clonotype was seen only a few times. The rearrangement joins TRBV12-3 or TRBV12-4 to TRBJ1-2; D might be TRBD1 (6 bases). This CDR3 has 16 amino acids. V was clipped by 5 bases and J by 0 bases, with 16 bases between them. The CDR3 coding sequence is TGTGCCAGCAGTCCTAGGGACATCGACACTAACTATGGCTACACCTTC. It translates to CASSPRDIDTNYGYTF.

The rearrangement joins TRBV24-1 to TRBJ2-3; 11 positions agree with TRBD2. The V and J ends lost 1 base and 2 bases, in that order; junction bases with no gene match: 7. CDR1 is KGHDR and CDR2 is SFDVKD in the germline V gene. The CDR3 is made up of 18 amino acids. CDR3 residues: CATSDFLAGGITTDTQYF. The CDR3 nucleotides read TGTGCCACCAGTGATTTTCTAGCGGGGGGAATCACCACAGATACGCAGTATTTT.

The chain carries TRBV27 and TRBJ2-3; D call uncertain. There are 15 residues in the CDR3. V lost 0 bases and J 2 bases, leaving 9 bases between the germline ends. Germline CDR1 is MNHEY and CDR2 is SMNVEV (reference sequence). CDR3 sequence (DNA): TGTGCCAGCAGTTTATCTACTCTGATCACAGATACGCAGTATTTT. Encoded protein: CASSLSTLITDTQYF.

The sample holds a few counts of this clonotype. This rearrangement joins TRBV3-1 to TRBJ2-6; D call uncertain. V lost 3 bases, J lost 2 bases, and 5 bases lay in between. Germline V gives CDR1 LGHDT, CDR2 YNNKEL (reference sequence). CDR3 length equals 14 residues. CDR3 region: CASSQDPGANVLTF. Here the CDR3 DNA reads TGTGCCAGCAGCCAGGATCCTGGGGCCAACGTCCTGACTTTC.

The chain links TRBV12-3 or TRBV12-4 to TRBJ2-3; a weak D match, TRBD2 (5 bases). The V and J ends lost 5 bases and 4 bases respectively, with 16 bases between them. The CDR3 runs 15 residues. As DNA, the CDR3 is TGTGCCAGCAGTGGTTTAAACGAGGGCGCAGATACGCAGTATTTT. The encoded protein is CASSGLNEGADTQYF.

The chain has TRBV20-1 and TRBJ2-7; 8 bases fit TRBD1. The DNA end is more similar to TRBJ2-5, so the J call may be wrong. CDR1 and CDR2 (germline): DFQATT, SNEGSKA (reference sequence). The CDR3 extends over 14 amino acids. CDR3 nucleotides: TGCAGTGCTAGGCAGCCAGGGGGCAAGGAGACCCAGTACTTC. Amino acids: CSARQPGGKETQYF.

The J gene is TRBJ1-2, the V gene TRBV15; tentatively, D is TRBD1 (5 bases). Trimming took 5 bases from V and 2 from J, leaving 15 bases between them. Germline V gene data show CDR1 as LNHNV and CDR2 as YYDKDF (reference sequence). This CDR3 contains 15 residues. CDR3: CATSVRAGANYGYTF. CDR3 nucleotide sequence: TGTGCCACCAGCGTACGGGCCGGGGCGAACTATGGCTACACCTTC. The complete variable domain, with remaining parts taken from reference TRBV15 and TRBJ1-2, reads DAMVIQNPRYQVTQFGKPVTLSCSQTLNHNVMYWYQQKSSQAPKLLFHYYDKDFNNEADTPDNFQSRRPNTSFCFLDIRSPGLGDTAMYLCATSVRAGANYGYTFGSGTRLTVV.

This clonotype occurred a few times. The chain combines TRBV7-2 with TRBJ2-7; either TRBD1 or TRBD2 may fit D (6 bases each). Trimming cost V 7 bases and J 0 bases, with 16 bases left between them. CDR1 and CDR2 (germline): SGHTA, FQGNSA. The CDR3 is made up of 15 amino acids. CDR3 loop: CASNLRGHNSYEQYF. The CDR3 DNA is TGTGCCAGCAACTTGCGGGGACACAACTCCTACGAGCAGTACTTC.

J is TRBJ2-7 and V is TRBV5-1; the D gene could be TRBD1 or TRBD2 (6 bases each). This CDR3 has 18 amino acids. The ends were cut back, 0 bases at V and 3 bases at J, with 22 bases in the middle. Germline CDR1 SGHRS, CDR2 YFSETQ. CDR3 region: CASSLGPLRRGASYEQYF. In nucleotides, the CDR3 is TGCGCCAGCAGCTTGGGACCCTTAAGGAGGGGGGCCAGCTACGAGCAGTACTTC.

This clonotype has just a few counts. This sequence joins TRBV5-1 and TRBJ2-5; 8 bases map to TRBD1. This CDR3 has 14 amino acids. Germline values: CDR1 SGHRS, CDR2 YFSETQ. The junction had 7 bases not matched to a gene; V was cut back by 4 bases and J by 5 bases. CDR3 in DNA: TGCGCCAGCAGCGATCCGGACAGGGAGGAGACCCAGTACTTC. This sequence encodes CASSDPDREETQYF.

The chain uses TRBV12-3 or TRBV12-4 and TRBJ2-3; D uncertain. V lost 3 bases to trimming and J lost 3 bases, with 7 bases between them. This CDR3 comprises 13 residues. DNA of the CDR3: TGTGCCAGCAGTTTTTCCTGGACAGATACGCAGTATTTT. It codes for CASSFSWTDTQYF.

The rearrangement links TRBV5-1 to TRBJ2-1; 8 positions match TRBD2. This CDR3 has 14 residues. V was clipped by 7 bases and J by 4 bases; unmatched bases: 7. Germline assignment: CDR1 SGHRS and CDR2 YFSETQ. The CDR3 DNA follows: TGCGCCAGCGGCTACGGGGGGGGTTACAATGAGCAGTTCTTC. This gives the protein CASGYGGGYNEQFF.

This clonotype appeared a few times. The chain carries TRBV20-1 and TRBJ2-3, with 10 bases that match TRBD1. CDR1 and CDR2 from the germline V gene are DFQATT and SNEGSKA (reference sequence). CDR3 length equals 17 residues. V trimming: 6 bases; J trimming: 1 base; junction bases outside the gene matches: 13. CDR3 coding DNA: TGCAGTGCCTCCGGGACAGGGGCCCATCCTGGCACAGATACGCAGTATTTT. It yields the protein CSASGTGAHPGTDTQYF.

The chain couples TRBV4-1 to TRBJ2-1; D ambiguous. Germline loops: CDR1 MGHRA, CDR2 YSYEKL. The CDR3 is 15 residues long. The V end was cut by 0 bases, the J end by 4 bases, with 10 bases between. Here the CDR3 reads CASSQEGDNYNEQFF. In DNA form, the CDR3 reads TGCGCCAGCAGCCAAGAGGGCGACAATTACAATGAGCAGTTCTTC.

The sample holds a few counts of this clonotype. The chain couples TRBV7-9 to TRBJ2-4, with D possibly matching TRBD1 (6 bases). CDR3 length: 14 residues. Trimming left V 5 bases short and J 5 bases short, with 13 bases between. Germline assignment: CDR1 SEHNR and CDR2 FQNEAQ (reference sequence). CDR3 residues: CASSPRDTENIQYF. The CDR3, as DNA: TGTGCCAGCAGCCCTCGGGACACGGAAAACATTCAGTACTTC.